The source of this T cell receptor beta chain is a study of CD8 T cells in Susac syndrome. CDR1 is MNHEY, CDR2 SMNVEV, per germline (reference sequence). Trimming shortened V by 1 base and J by 2 bases, and 8 bases separated the two germline ends. There are 14 residues in the CDR3. Study-level findings and limits: That the number of individuals in its TCR sequencing and HLA analysis was relatively small was acknowledged by the study.

With random hexamers, roughly 0.45 to 1 ug RNA was reverse transcribed. Amplification of TCR beta CDR3 spanned 54 Vbeta and 13 Jbeta via immunoSEQ multiplex PCR. TCRdb processed the immunoSEQ multiplex PCR reads anew with MiXCR; each CDR3 protein has one entry. Of about 66,000 distinct CDR3 sequences detected, 90% to 95% appear once; the ten largest clones hold around 0.61%. Sequencing of TCR beta drew on CD8+ and CD4+ T cells from blood. TEMRA cells underwent FACS enrichment and CD8+ and CD4+ T cells underwent negative isolation. A word on this clonotype: Its antigen is as yet unknown.

The rearrangement uses TRBV27 and TRBJ2-5; maybe TRBD2 (6 bases). Sequenced: CD8+ T cells from PBMCs. The sequence derives from a human donor with multiple sclerosis. The CDR3 is CASSLLAEQETQYF. CDR3 in DNA: TGTGCCAGCAGTTTATTAGCGGAGCAAGAGACCCAGTACTTC.